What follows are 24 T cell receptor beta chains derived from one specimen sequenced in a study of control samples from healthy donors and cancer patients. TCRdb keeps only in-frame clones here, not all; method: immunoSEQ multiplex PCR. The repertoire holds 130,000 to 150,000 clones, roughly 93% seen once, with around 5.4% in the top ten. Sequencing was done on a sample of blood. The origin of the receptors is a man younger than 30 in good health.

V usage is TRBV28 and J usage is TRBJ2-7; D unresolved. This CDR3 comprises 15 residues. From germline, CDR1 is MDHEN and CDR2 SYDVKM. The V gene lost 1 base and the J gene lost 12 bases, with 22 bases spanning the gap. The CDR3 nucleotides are TGTGCCAGCAGTTTATTCACTTCGGCTACAAACCAACGGTACTTC. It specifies CASSLFTSATNQRYF.

CDR3 in amino acids: CASSVHYNQPQHF. CDR3 DNA: TGTGCCAGTAGCGTCCATTACAATCAGCCCCAGCATTTT. V usage is TRBV19 and J usage is TRBJ1-5; D gene ambiguous. Germline values: CDR1 LNHDA, CDR2 SQIVND (reference sequence). Trimming cost V 6 bases and J 3 bases, with 9 bases left between them. The CDR3 extends over 13 amino acids.

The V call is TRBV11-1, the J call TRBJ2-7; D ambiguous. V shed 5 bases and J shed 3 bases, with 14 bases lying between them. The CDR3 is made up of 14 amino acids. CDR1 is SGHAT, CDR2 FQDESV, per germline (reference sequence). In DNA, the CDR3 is TGTGCCAGCAGCGACGGCAGCCAACTCTACGAGCAGTACTTC. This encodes CASSDGSQLYEQYF. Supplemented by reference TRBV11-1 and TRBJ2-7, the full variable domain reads EAEVAQSPRYKITEKSQAVAFWCDPISGHATLYWYRQILGQGPELLVQFQDESVVDDSQLPKDRFSAERLKGVDSTLKIQPAELGDSAMYLCASSDGSQLYEQYFGPGTRLTVT.

Here the CDR3 DNA reads TGTGCCTGGAGTCTCGGTCGGGACAGCCTCGGCTACACCTTC. Translation gives CAWSLGRDSLGYTF. V and J are TRBV30 and TRBJ1-2, with TRBD1 matching 7 bases. CDR1 is GTSNPN and CDR2 is SVGIG in the germline V gene (reference sequence). V lost 2 bases, J lost 8 bases, and 11 bases stayed unmatched. The CDR3 consists of 14 residues.

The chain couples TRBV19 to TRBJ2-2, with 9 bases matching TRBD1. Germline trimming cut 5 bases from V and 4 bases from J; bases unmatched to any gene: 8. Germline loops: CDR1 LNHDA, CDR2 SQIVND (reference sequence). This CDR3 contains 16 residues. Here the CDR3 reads CASSEGTGSTTGELFF. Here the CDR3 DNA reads TGTGCCAGTAGTGAGGGGACAGGGTCTACCACCGGGGAGCTGTTTTTT.

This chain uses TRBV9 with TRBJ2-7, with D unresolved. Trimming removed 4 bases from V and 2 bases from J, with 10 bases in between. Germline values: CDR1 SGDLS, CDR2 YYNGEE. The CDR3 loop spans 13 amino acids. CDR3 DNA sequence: TGTGCCAGCAGCCTCAACGAACCCTACGAGCAGTACTTC. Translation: CASSLNEPYEQYF. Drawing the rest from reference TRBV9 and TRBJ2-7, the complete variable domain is DSGVTQTPKHLITATGQRVTLRCSPRSGDLSVYWYQQSLDQGLQFLIQYYNGEERAKGNILERFSAQQFPDLHSELNLSSLELGDSALYFCASSLNEPYEQYFGPGTRLTVT.

CDR3: CASSAEVGQPQHF. As DNA, the CDR3 is TGTGCCAGCAGTGCGGAAGTGGGCCAGCCCCAGCATTTT. V is TRBV9 and J is TRBJ1-5; D is undetermined. This CDR3 has 13 amino acids. V dropped 5 bases and J dropped 7 bases, with 13 bases sitting between them. Germline V gene sequence: CDR1 SGDLS, CDR2 YYNGEE.

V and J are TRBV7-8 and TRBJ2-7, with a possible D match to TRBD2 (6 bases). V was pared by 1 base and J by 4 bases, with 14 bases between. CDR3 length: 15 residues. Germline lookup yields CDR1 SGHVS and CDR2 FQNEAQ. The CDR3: CASSLVSRERYEQYF. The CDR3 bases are TGTGCCAGCAGCTTAGTGTCTCGGGAGAGGTACGAGCAGTACTTC. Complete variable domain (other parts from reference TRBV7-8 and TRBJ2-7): GAGVSQSPRYKVAKRGQDVALRCDPISGHVSLFWYQQALGQGPEFLTYFQNEAQLDKSGLPSDRFFAERPEGSVSTLKIQRTQQEDSAVYLCASSLVSRERYEQYFGPGTRLTVT.

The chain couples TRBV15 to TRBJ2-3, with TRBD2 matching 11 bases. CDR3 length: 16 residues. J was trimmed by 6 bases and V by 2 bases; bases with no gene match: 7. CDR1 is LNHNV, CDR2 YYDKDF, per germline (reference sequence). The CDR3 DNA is TGTGCCACCAGCAGAAGGACTAGCGGGCCCGTGGATACGCAGTATTTT. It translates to CATSRRTSGPVDTQYF.

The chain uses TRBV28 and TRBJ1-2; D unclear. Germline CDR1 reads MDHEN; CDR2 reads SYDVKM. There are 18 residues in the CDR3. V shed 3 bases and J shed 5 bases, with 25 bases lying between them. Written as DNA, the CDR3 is TGTGCCAGCAGTTTCCCCGGTCCAATAACAGAGTCCCAATATGGCTACACCTTC. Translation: CASSFPGPITESQYGYTF.

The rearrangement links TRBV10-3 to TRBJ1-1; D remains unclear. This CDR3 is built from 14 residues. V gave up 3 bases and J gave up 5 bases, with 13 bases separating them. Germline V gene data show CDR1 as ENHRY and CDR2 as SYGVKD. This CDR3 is CAISEFPRRTEAFF. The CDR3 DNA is TGTGCCATCAGTGAATTCCCCCGAAGGACTGAAGCTTTCTTT.

CDR3 loop: CASSSRPTGQGNTEAFF. CDR3 coding DNA: TGCGCCAGCAGCTCCCGGCCGACCGGTCAGGGGAACACTGAAGCTTTCTTT. V gene TRBV5-1 combines with J gene TRBJ1-1; weak D call: TRBD1 (5 bases). Trimming cost V 3 bases and J 1 base, with 19 bases left between them. Germline V lookup: CDR1 SGHRS, CDR2 YFSETQ. CDR3 length: 17 residues.

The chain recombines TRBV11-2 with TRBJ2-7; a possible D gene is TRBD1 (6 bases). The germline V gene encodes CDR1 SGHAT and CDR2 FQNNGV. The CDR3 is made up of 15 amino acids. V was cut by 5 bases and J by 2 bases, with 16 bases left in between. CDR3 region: CASSASLGDTYEQYF. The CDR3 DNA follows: TGTGCCAGCAGCGCATCCCTAGGGGACACCTACGAGCAGTACTTC.

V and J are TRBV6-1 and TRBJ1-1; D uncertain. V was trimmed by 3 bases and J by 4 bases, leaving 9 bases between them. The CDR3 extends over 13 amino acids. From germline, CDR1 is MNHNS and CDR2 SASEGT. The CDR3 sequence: CASSERRSTEAFF. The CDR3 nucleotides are TGTGCCAGCAGTGAGAGGCGTTCCACTGAAGCTTTCTTT.

CDR3 amino acids: CASSITGDYEQYF. For the CDR3, the DNA is TGTGCCAGCAGCATCACAGGAGACTACGAGCAGTACTTC. The chain links TRBV5-4 to TRBJ2-7, with TRBD1 as a possible D gene (5 bases). V gave up 4 bases and J gave up 3 bases, with 11 bases separating them. Germline V lookup: CDR1 SGHNT, CDR2 YYREEE (reference sequence). The CDR3 extends over 13 amino acids.

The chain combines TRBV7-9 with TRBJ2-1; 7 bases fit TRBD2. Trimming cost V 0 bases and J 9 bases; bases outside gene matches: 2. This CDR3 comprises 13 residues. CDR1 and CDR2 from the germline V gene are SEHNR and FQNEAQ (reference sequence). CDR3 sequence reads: CASSLARGSEQFF. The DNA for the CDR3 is TGTGCCAGCAGCTTAGCGCGCGGGAGTGAGCAGTTCTTC.

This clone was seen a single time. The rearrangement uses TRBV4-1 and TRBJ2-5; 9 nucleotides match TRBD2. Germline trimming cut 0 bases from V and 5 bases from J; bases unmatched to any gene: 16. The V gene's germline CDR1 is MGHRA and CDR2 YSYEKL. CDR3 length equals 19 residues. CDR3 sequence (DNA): TGCGCCAGCAGCCAAGATTATCAGCGGGAGGCCTTTTTGTTGGAGACCCAGTACTTC. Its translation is CASSQDYQREAFLLETQYF.

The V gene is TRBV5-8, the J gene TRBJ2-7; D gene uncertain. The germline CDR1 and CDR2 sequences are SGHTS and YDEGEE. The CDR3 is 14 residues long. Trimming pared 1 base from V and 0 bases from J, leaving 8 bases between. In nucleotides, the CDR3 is TGTGCCAGCAGCTTGAGCGTGAGCTCCTACGAGCAGTACTTC. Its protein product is CASSLSVSSYEQYF.

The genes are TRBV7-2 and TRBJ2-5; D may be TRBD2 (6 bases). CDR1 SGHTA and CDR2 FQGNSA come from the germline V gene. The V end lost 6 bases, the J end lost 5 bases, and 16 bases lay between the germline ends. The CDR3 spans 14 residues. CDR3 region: CASSGSVGGETQYF. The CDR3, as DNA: TGTGCCAGCAGTGGCTCCGTTGGGGGGGAGACCCAGTACTTC.

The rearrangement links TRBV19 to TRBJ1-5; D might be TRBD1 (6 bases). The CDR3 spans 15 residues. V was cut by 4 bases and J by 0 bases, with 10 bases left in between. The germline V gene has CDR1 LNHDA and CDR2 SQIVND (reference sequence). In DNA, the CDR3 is TGTGCCAGTAGTAGCAGGGGAGGTAGCAATCAGCCCCAGCATTTT. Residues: CASSSRGGSNQPQHF.

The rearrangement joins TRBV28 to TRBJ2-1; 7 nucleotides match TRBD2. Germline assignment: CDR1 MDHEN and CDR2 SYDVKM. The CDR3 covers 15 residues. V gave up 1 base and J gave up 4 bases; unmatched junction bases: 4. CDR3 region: CASSLLASGYNEQFF. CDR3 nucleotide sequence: TGTGCCAGCAGTTTATTGGCTAGCGGATACAATGAGCAGTTCTTC. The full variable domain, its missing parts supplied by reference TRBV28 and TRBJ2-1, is DVKVTQSSRYLVKRTGEKVFLECVQDMDHENMFWYRQDPGLGLRLIYFSYDVKMKEKGDIPEGYSVSREKKERFSLILESASTNQTSMYLCASSLLASGYNEQFFGPGTRLTVL.

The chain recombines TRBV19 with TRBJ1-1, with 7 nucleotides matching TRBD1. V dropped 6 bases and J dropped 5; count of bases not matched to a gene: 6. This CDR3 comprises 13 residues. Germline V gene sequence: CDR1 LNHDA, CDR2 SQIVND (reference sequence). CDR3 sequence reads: CASSQGVGTEAFF. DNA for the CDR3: TGTGCCAGTAGCCAGGGGGTAGGTACTGAAGCTTTCTTT.

For the CDR3, the DNA is TGTGCCAGCAGCTTACTAGCGGGTGAGCAGTTCTTC. Translated, it gives CASSLLAGEQFF. The chain joins TRBV7-2 to TRBJ2-1; the match to TRBD2 covers 8 bases. The CDR3 has 12 amino acids. Germline values: CDR1 SGHTA, CDR2 FQGNSA. V lost 2 bases to trimming and J lost 9 bases; unmatched junction nucleotides: 0.

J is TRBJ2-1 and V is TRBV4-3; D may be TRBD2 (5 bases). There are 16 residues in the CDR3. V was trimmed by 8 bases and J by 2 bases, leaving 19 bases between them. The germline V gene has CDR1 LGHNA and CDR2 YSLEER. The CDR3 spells CASHKERAAPYNEQFF. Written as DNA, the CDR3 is TGCGCCAGCCACAAAGAGAGGGCGGCCCCCTACAATGAGCAGTTCTTC.